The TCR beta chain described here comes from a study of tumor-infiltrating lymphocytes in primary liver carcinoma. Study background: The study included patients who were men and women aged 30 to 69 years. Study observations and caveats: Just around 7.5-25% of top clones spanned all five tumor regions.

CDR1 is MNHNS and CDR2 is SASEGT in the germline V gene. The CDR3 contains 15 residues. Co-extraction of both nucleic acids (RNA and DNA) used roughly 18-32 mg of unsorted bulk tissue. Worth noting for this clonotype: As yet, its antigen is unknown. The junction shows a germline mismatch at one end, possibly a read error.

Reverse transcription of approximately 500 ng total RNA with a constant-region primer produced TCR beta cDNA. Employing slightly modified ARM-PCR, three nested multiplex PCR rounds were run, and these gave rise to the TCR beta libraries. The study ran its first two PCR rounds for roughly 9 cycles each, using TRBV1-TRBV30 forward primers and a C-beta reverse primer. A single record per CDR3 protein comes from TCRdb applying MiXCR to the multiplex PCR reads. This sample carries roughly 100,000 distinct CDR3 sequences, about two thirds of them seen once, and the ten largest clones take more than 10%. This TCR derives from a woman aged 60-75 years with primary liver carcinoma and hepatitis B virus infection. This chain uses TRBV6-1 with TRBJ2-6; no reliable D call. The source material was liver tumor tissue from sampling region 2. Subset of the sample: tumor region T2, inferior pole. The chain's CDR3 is CASKYDQSAANVLTF. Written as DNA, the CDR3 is TGTGCTAGCAAGTACGACCAATCTGCGGCCAACGTCCTGACTTTC.